This TCR beta chain was recovered during a study of graft-versus-host responses after intestinal transplantation. Study background: As for transplant type, recipients had multivisceral, liver-intestinal, or isolated intestinal grafts. The study gave all recipients anti-thymocyte globulin induction, then tacrolimus and steroids for about 3 years. Findings of the study overall: Allograft clonal ratios (graft-versus-host to host-versus-graft) were high in patients who had graft-donor T cell macrochimerism.

Trimming pared 5 bases from V and 8 bases from J, leaving 18 bases between. The CDR3 covers 14 residues. CDR1 is SEHNR, CDR2 FQNEAQ, per germline (reference sequence). Some clones are missing from TCRdb's copy, which holds only in-frame ones; the method was immunoSEQ multiplex PCR. Of over 45,000 clones listed, 80% to 90% are singletons. To note about this clone: The antigen remains unidentified.

The rearrangement uses TRBV7-9 and TRBJ1-2; D gene uncertain. The input for sequencing was PBMCs, taken 26 days after transplant. The source of this sequence is a human patient who received an intestinal transplant, so some T cells may come from the graft donor. CDR3 sequence: CASSPTAAERGYTF. The DNA of the CDR3 is TGTGCCAGCAGCCCGACGGCCGCGGAGAGGGGCTACACCTTC.